The 20 T cell receptor beta chains below were found in one sample sequenced in a study of regulatory T cells in long-lasting Graves disease. Both iRepertoire HTBI primers and Arm-PCR of CDR3 regions were used to build the TCR beta libraries. Each CDR3 protein is one row after TCRdb ran MiXCR on the multiplex PCR reads. The sample lists more than 300,000 distinct CDR3 sequences, around 15% seen once, with around 20% in the top ten. Indicated time point: newly diagnosed GD, antithyroid drugs for less than 3 months. Extracted PBMC RNA gave rise to the TCR library. In addition, the sample was reused for a study of T cells in Graves' hyperthyroidism and ophthalmopathy.

This material consisted of peripheral blood mononuclear cells (PBMCs), taken at new diagnosis, from a patient treated with antithyroid drugs. These receptors were collected from a woman aged 18-29 years with Graves disease.

The chain carries TRBV6-2 or TRBV6-3 and TRBJ2-7; D remains ambiguous. The V end was cut by 5 bases, the J end by 1 base, with 18 bases between. Germline V gene data show CDR1 as MNHEY and CDR2 as SVGEGT. The CDR3 runs 16 residues. The CDR3 region has the DNA TGTGCCAGCAGTGTGAGACACACTATGGGTTCCTACGAGCAGTACTTC. It translates to CASSVRHTMGSYEQYF.

CDR3 sequence: CASSQIHNSPLHF. The CDR3 region has the DNA TGTGCCAGCAGTCAAATCCATAATTCACCCCTCCACTTT. This chain links TRBV28 with TRBJ1-6; D is unclear. The V and J ends lost 5 bases and 5 bases respectively, with 7 bases between them. Germline CDR1 MDHEN, CDR2 SYDVKM. This CDR3 spans 13 amino acids.

V and J are TRBV29-1 and TRBJ2-7, with D possibly TRBD1 on 6 matching bases. Trimming took off 6 bases at V and 1 base at J, with 10 bases between the two ends. This CDR3 has 12 amino acids. Looked up from germline, CDR1 is SQVTM and CDR2 is ANQGSEA. The CDR3 loop reads CSVLDRSYEQYF. CDR3 nucleotide sequence: TGCAGCGTCTTAGACAGGTCCTACGAGCAGTACTTC.

This clonotype has ten or more counts. This chain uses TRBV5-6 with TRBJ2-1; 10 bases are shared with TRBD2. Germline loops: CDR1 SGHDT, CDR2 YYEEEE. Trimming removed 0 bases from V and 7 bases from J; junction bases left unmatched: 4. The CDR3 extends over 15 amino acids. As DNA, the CDR3 is TGTGCCAGCAGCTTGGCTAGCGGGAGTAAGAATGAGCAGTTCTTC. Encoded protein: CASSLASGSKNEQFF.

The chain has TRBV6-5 and TRBJ2-7, with D perhaps TRBD1 (8 bases). V shed 4 bases and J shed 1 base, with 17 bases lying between them. CDR1 is MNHEY, CDR2 SVGAGI, per germline. This CDR3 is built from 16 residues. Here the CDR3 DNA reads TGTGCCAGCAGTTCTTACAGGGGGGGTGTATCCTACGAGCAGTACTTC. Translation gives CASSSYRGGVSYEQYF.

This clonotype has ten or more counts. The chain carries TRBV2 and TRBJ2-5; D may match TRBD1 or TRBD2 (6 bases each). Germline assignment: CDR1 SNHLY and CDR2 FYNNEI. The CDR3 length is 12 residues. V lost 6 bases and J lost 5, with 10 bases in between. The CDR3 here is CASRRGGETQYF. Here the CDR3 DNA reads TGTGCCAGCAGAAGAGGGGGGGAGACCCAGTACTTC.

CDR3 amino acids: CASSLATTYEQYF. In DNA, the CDR3 is TGTGCCAGCAGCTTAGCTACCACCTACGAGCAGTACTTC. The chain carries TRBV11-3 and TRBJ2-7; no firm D call. CDR3 size: 13 residues. V shed 1 base and J shed 2 bases, with 6 bases lying between them. CDR1 is SGHNT and CDR2 is YENEEA in the germline V gene.

This clonotype was detected many times. This chain connects TRBV2 to TRBJ2-7; a weak D match, TRBD2 (6 bases). The CDR3 is 12 residues long. The germline V gene encodes CDR1 SNHLY and CDR2 FYNNEI. The germline V and J ends were trimmed by 10 bases and 2 bases, with 12 bases remaining between them. This chain's CDR3 is CAIAAGPYEQYF. In DNA, the CDR3 is TGTGCCATAGCGGCAGGGCCCTACGAGCAGTACTTC.

This clonotype was found many times. V usage is TRBV6-1 and J usage is TRBJ2-7; maybe TRBD2 (7 bases). The CDR3 totals 13 residues. Looked up from germline, CDR1 is MNHNS and CDR2 is SASEGT. The V and J ends lost 6 bases and 3 bases respectively, with 12 bases between them. CDR3 in amino acids: CASSRGAYYEQYF. In nucleotides, the CDR3 is TGTGCCAGCAGCCGGGGGGCCTACTACGAGCAGTACTTC.

This clonotype was observed many times. Written as DNA, the CDR3 is TGTGCCAGCAGTGCGGGGGGTGGTCAGCCCCAGCATTTT. Its protein is CASSAGGGQPQHF. V and J are TRBV6-1 and TRBJ1-5, with D tentatively TRBD1 (5 bases). The CDR3 runs to 13 residues. V lost 4 bases to trimming and J lost 6 bases, with 10 bases between them. Germline values: CDR1 MNHNS, CDR2 SASEGT.

This clonotype was picked up a small number of times. This chain links TRBV2 with TRBJ1-2; D gene ambiguous. Germline loops: CDR1 SNHLY, CDR2 FYNNEI. The V and J ends lost 10 bases and 5 bases respectively, with 11 bases between them. The length of the CDR3 is 11 residues. CDR3 sequence reads: CAIQTFYGYTF. CDR3 coding DNA: TGTGCCATCCAAACCTTTTATGGCTACACCTTC.

This clonotype has a handful of counts. This rearrangement joins TRBV4-1 to TRBJ1-1; no reliable D call. Looked up from germline, CDR1 is MGHRA and CDR2 is YSYEKL. This CDR3 is built from 13 residues. V was trimmed by 3 bases and J by 4 bases, leaving 9 bases between them. For the CDR3, the DNA is TGCGCCAGCAGCCATGACCGGATCACTGAAGCTTTCTTT. Translating it yields CASSHDRITEAFF.

This clonotype was counted ten times or more. The V and J genes are TRBV9 and TRBJ2-1; D is unclear. The CDR3 runs to 11 residues. Germline V gene data show CDR1 as SGDLS and CDR2 as YYNGEE. The V end was cut by 0 bases, the J end by 8 bases, with 3 bases between. The DNA of the CDR3 is TGTGCCAGCAGCGTAGAGGATGAGCAGTTCTTC. Protein: CASSVEDEQFF.

In this sample, this clonotype turned up many times. The chain links TRBV12-3 or TRBV12-4 to TRBJ2-1; 13 positions agree with TRBD2. Trimming took 6 bases from V and 2 from J; bases not matched to a gene: 10. The CDR3 covers 18 residues. CDR3 DNA: TGTGCCAGCAGCCTACTAGCGGGGGGGCTTGGGGCCTACAATGAGCAGTTCTTC. Translation gives CASSLLAGGLGAYNEQFF.

This clonotype has a handful of counts. The chain couples TRBV18 to TRBJ1-2, with D possibly being TRBD1 (5 bases). The V and J ends lost 1 base and 0 bases respectively, with 12 bases between them. Germline V gene sequence: CDR1 KGHSH, CDR2 LQKENI. The CDR3 consists of 16 residues. CDR3 DNA sequence: TGTGCCAGCTCACCACTAACACAGGCAGCTAACTATGGCTACACCTTC. It codes for CASSPLTQAANYGYTF.

This rearrangement joins TRBV6-1 to TRBJ1-4, with D unclear. Trimming took 6 bases from V and 8 from J, leaving 13 bases between them. Germline V lookup: CDR1 MNHNS, CDR2 SASEGT. The CDR3 consists of 13 residues. CDR3 protein: CASRTPTREKLFF. The CDR3 coding sequence is TGTGCCAGCAGGACTCCCACCAGGGAAAAACTGTTTTTT.

This chain connects TRBV10-1 to TRBJ2-1; D call uncertain. Germline loops: CDR1 WNHNN, CDR2 SYGVQD (reference sequence). The germline V and J ends were trimmed by 3 bases and 5 bases, with 8 bases remaining between them. This CDR3 comprises 13 residues. The chain's CDR3 is CASSDLFDNEQFF. CDR3 nucleotides: TGCGCCAGCAGTGACCTATTCGACAATGAGCAGTTCTTC.

This clonotype was seen only a few times. V gene TRBV6-1 combines with J gene TRBJ2-6; TRBD1 matches at 7 bases. The V segment lost 8 bases and the J segment 3 bases; nucleotides outside the gene matches: 10. This CDR3 spans 16 amino acids. From germline, CDR1 is MNHNS and CDR2 SASEGT. CDR3 in amino acids: CASETGFLSGANVLTF. In DNA form, the CDR3 reads TGTGCCAGCGAGACAGGGTTCTTAAGTGGGGCCAACGTCCTGACTTTC.

In regard to this clonotype: This may be a read error, as it is one base from a much larger clone. The rearrangement uses TRBV2 and TRBJ2-7; 10 nucleotides line up with TRBD1. Germline CDR1 reads SNHLY; CDR2 reads FYNNEI. The CDR3 consists of 16 residues. The J segment lost 1 base and the V segment lost 6 bases, leaving 9 bases of the junction unmatched. This chain's CDR3 is CASSARTGGNSYEQYF. In DNA form, the CDR3 reads TGTGCCAGCAGCGCCCGGACAGGGGGAAATTCCTACGAGCAGTACTTC.

This chain uses TRBV19 with TRBJ1-1; tentative D call: TRBD1 (6 bases). Germline-derived CDR1 and CDR2 are LNHDA and SQIVND (reference sequence). The CDR3 extends over 13 amino acids. Trimming pared 7 bases from V and 1 base from J, leaving 10 bases between. The DNA for the CDR3 is TGTGCCAGTATAACAGGGTGGAACACTGAAGCTTTCTTT. It codes for CASITGWNTEAFF.